The 23 T cell receptor beta chains listed next were all sequenced from one sample in a study of T-cell reconstitution after alpha-beta-depleted transplantation in children. Library preparation (for TCRbeta) was performed with unique molecular identifiers. TCRdb independently ran MiXCR on the PCR reads; one entry per CDR3 protein. Of around 450,000 distinct CDR3 sequences in the sample, approximately 41% were seen once. The sample consisted of PBMCs, taken before TCRalphabeta/CD19-depleted stem cell transplant. These receptors originate from a girl aged 2-10 years with aplastic anemia, due to receive a stem cell transplant.

This chain connects TRBV7-2 to TRBJ2-5, with TRBD1 as a possible D gene (5 bases). The CDR3 runs 15 residues. Germline assignment: CDR1 SGHTA and CDR2 FQGNSA. Deletions cut 7 bases from V and 4 bases from J, with 19 bases between. Written as DNA, the CDR3 is TGTGCCAGCACCATTAGGGGTTCCTCAATAGAGACCCAGTACTTC. Translation gives CASTIRGSSIETQYF.

The chain has TRBV5-1 and TRBJ2-7; 8 nucleotides match TRBD1. The CDR3 totals 14 residues. The V gene's germline CDR1 is SGHRS and CDR2 YFSETQ. V trimming: 4 bases; J trimming: 5 bases; junction bases outside the gene matches: 8. The CDR3 DNA follows: TGCGCCAGCAGCCAAACAGGGGGTCTGCACGAGCAGTACTTC. Its translation: CASSQTGGLHEQYF. Supplemented by reference TRBV5-1 and TRBJ2-7, the full variable domain reads KAGVTQTPRYLIKTRGQQVTLSCSPISGHRSVSWYQQTPGQGLQFLFEYFSETQRNKGNFPGRFSGRQFSNSRSEMNVSTLELGDSALYLCASSQTGGLHEQYFGPGTRLTVT.

J is TRBJ2-3 and V is TRBV27; D might be TRBD2 (7 bases). Trimming took off 1 base at V and 2 bases at J, with 16 bases between the two ends. CDR3 length equals 17 residues. Germline CDR1 MNHEY, CDR2 SMNVEV (reference sequence). The CDR3 is CASSLFAGGGATDTQYF. In nucleotides, the CDR3 is TGTGCCAGCAGTTTATTTGCTGGAGGGGGGGCCACAGATACGCAGTATTTT.

This clonotype was counted many times. The J gene is TRBJ1-4, the V gene TRBV25-1; D is undetermined. Germline V gene sequence: CDR1 MGHDK, CDR2 SYGVNS. The V end was cut by 5 bases, the J end by 8 bases, with 18 bases between. The length of the CDR3 is 15 residues. The CDR3 is CASSSDRPLGEKLFF. The CDR3 bases are TGTGCCAGCAGTTCCGACCGACCCCTGGGGGAAAAACTGTTTTTT.

This clonotype was observed a handful of times. The chain joins TRBV2 to TRBJ2-2; D may be TRBD1 (5 bases). Germline V gene lookup returns CDR1 SNHLY and CDR2 FYNNEI. V was shortened by 5 bases and J by 9 bases, with 10 bases between the two germline ends. The CDR3 is 12 residues long. The CDR3 protein is CASSRQTRELFF. CDR3 nucleotide sequence: TGTGCCAGCAGTCGACAGACCCGGGAGCTGTTTTTT.

V gene TRBV28 combines with J gene TRBJ1-5; the match to TRBD1 covers 8 bases. The CDR3 is made up of 13 amino acids. With 11 bases clipped from V and 6 bases from J, the junction kept 9 bases outside the gene matches. Germline-derived CDR1 and CDR2 are MDHEN and SYDVKM. For the CDR3, the DNA is TGTGCCGGGTGGTCAGGGGGCGGTCAGCCCCAGCATTTT. It yields the protein CAGWSGGGQPQHF.

The rearrangement links TRBV7-9 to TRBJ1-1, with D perhaps matching TRBD1 (5 bases). Per the germline V gene, CDR1 is SEHNR and CDR2 is FQNEAQ (reference sequence). There are 14 residues in the CDR3. V was clipped by 2 bases and J by 5 bases, with 12 bases between them. CDR3 loop: CASSLSGGETEAFF. The CDR3 DNA reads TGTGCCAGCAGCTTATCCGGGGGGGAGACTGAAGCTTTCTTT.

The sample holds many counts of this clonotype. J is TRBJ1-4 and V is TRBV5-1, with unresolved D. The CDR3 totals 14 residues. Germline lookup yields CDR1 SGHRS and CDR2 YFSETQ. V gave up 0 bases and J gave up 13 bases, with 16 bases separating them. CDR3 in amino acids: CASSLGSYTDGLFF. The CDR3 DNA sequence: TGCGCCAGCAGCTTGGGGTCATACACCGACGGACTGTTTTTT.

This clonotype was observed many times. The chain links TRBV20-1 to TRBJ2-5, with D perhaps matching TRBD1 (6 bases). The germline V gene encodes CDR1 DFQATT and CDR2 SNEGSKA (reference sequence). The CDR3 is 14 amino acids. The V and J ends lost 1 base and 5 bases respectively, with 14 bases between them. Here the CDR3 reads CSARAPRGWETQYF. CDR3 in DNA: TGCAGTGCTAGAGCCCCGAGGGGGTGGGAGACCCAGTACTTC.

This rearrangement joins TRBV12-3 or TRBV12-4 to TRBJ2-1, with TRBD2 matching 7 bases. V shed 5 bases, J shed 4 bases, and the junction held 8 bases outside the gene matches. This CDR3 comprises 15 residues. CDR3: CASSPPLADYNEQFF. CDR3 DNA sequence: TGTGCCAGCAGTCCCCCCCTAGCGGATTACAATGAGCAGTTCTTC.

The rearrangement joins TRBV5-5 to TRBJ1-5, with D perhaps matching TRBD1 (6 bases). V was trimmed by 4 bases and J by 4 bases, leaving 15 bases between them. This CDR3 is 15 amino acids long. From germline, CDR1 is SGHKS and CDR2 YYEKEE (reference sequence). CDR3 sequence: CASSAGTTGNQPQHF. Here the CDR3 DNA reads TGTGCCAGCAGCGCCGGGACAACGGGAAATCAGCCCCAGCATTTT.

This rearrangement joins TRBV20-1 to TRBJ2-3, with D possibly TRBD1 on 5 matching bases. The CDR3 length is 12 residues. The V gene's germline CDR1 is DFQATT and CDR2 SNEGSKA (reference sequence). V gave up 3 bases and J gave up 4 bases, with 8 bases separating them. The CDR3 protein is CSASQGSDTQYF. In nucleotides, the CDR3 is TGCAGTGCTAGTCAGGGTTCAGATACGCAGTATTTT.

On this clonotype: The junction does not match germline at one end; this may be a read error. The J gene is TRBJ1-2, the V gene TRBV12-3 or TRBV12-4; a possible D gene is TRBD1 (6 bases). The CDR3 consists of 19 residues. This chain's CDR3 is CAISLRNRGGTRFNYGYTF. The CDR3 coding sequence is TGTGCCATCAGTTTAAGGAATAGGGGGGGTACGCGCTTTAACTATGGCTACACCTTC.

The V and J genes are TRBV30 and TRBJ1-1, with 7 bases matching TRBD1. V gave up 4 bases and J gave up 2 bases; unmatched junction bases: 7. Germline assignment: CDR1 GTSNPN and CDR2 SVGIG (reference sequence). The CDR3 is 14 residues long. The CDR3 nucleotides are TGTGCCTGGACCACCGGGACAGCCAACACTGAAGCTTTCTTT. Amino acids: CAWTTGTANTEAFF.

This clonotype was picked up many times. The chain carries TRBV4-2 and TRBJ1-2; D is perhaps TRBD1 (6 bases). The germline V gene has CDR1 LGHNA and CDR2 YNFKEQ. V dropped 6 bases and J dropped 4 bases, with 15 bases sitting between them. The CDR3 consists of 14 residues. The CDR3 DNA is TGTGCCAGCAGTCTTCAGGGGAATGCCTATGGCTACACCTTC. Protein sequence: CASSLQGNAYGYTF.

This clonotype was seen a few times. This chain connects TRBV20-1 to TRBJ1-2; D is unresolved. Trimming took off 3 bases at V and 3 bases at J, with 11 bases between the two ends. Germline V gene sequence: CDR1 DFQATT, CDR2 SNEGSKA (reference sequence). The CDR3 has 13 residues. Here the CDR3 reads CSARDSHDYGYTF. The CDR3 DNA reads TGCAGTGCTAGGGATTCTCACGACTATGGCTACACCTTC.

V is TRBV7-9 and J is TRBJ2-5; D is unresolved. The CDR3 runs 15 residues. Trimming cost V 5 bases and J 1 base, with 14 bases left between them. In germline, CDR1 is SEHNR, CDR2 FQNEAQ (reference sequence). CDR3 bases: TGTGCCAGCAGCAAACGCGGAGACCGCCAAGAGACCCAGTACTTC. Its translation is CASSKRGDRQETQYF.

This clonotype has more than one count but fewer than ten. This chain joins TRBV7-9 and TRBJ1-6, with TRBD1 as a possible D gene (6 bases). Germline CDR1 reads SEHNR; CDR2 reads FQNEAQ (reference sequence). V lost 5 bases to trimming and J lost 7 bases, with 15 bases between them. The CDR3 has 15 amino acids. The DNA for the CDR3 is TGTGCCAGCAGCCCCTCCTCAGGGGACAATTCACCCCTCCACTTT. Its protein product is CASSPSSGDNSPLHF.

This rearrangement joins TRBV5-1 to TRBJ2-2; D may match TRBD1 or TRBD2 (5 bases each). Germline V gene sequence: CDR1 SGHRS, CDR2 YFSETQ. This CDR3 region has 14 residues. The V end lost 5 bases, the J end lost 1 base, and 9 bases lay between the germline ends. The CDR3 here is CASSWDVNTGELFF. In DNA, the CDR3 is TGCGCCAGCAGTTGGGACGTGAACACCGGGGAGCTGTTTTTT.

This clonotype was seen just once. The chain combines TRBV4-1 with TRBJ1-5; D gene unclear. This CDR3 comprises 15 residues. The V gene lost 4 bases and the J gene lost 4 bases, with 14 bases spanning the gap. CDR1 and CDR2 from the germline V gene are MGHRA and YSYEKL. CDR3 DNA: TGCGCCAGCAGCCTCCGGGGAGGGTCGAATCAGCCCCAGCATTTT. Amino acids: CASSLRGGSNQPQHF.

This clonotype occurred many times. This chain joins TRBV29-1 and TRBJ1-3; D possibly corresponds to TRBD1 (5 bases). Trimming left V 0 bases short and J 0 bases short, with 12 bases between. The germline gives CDR1 SQVTM, CDR2 ANQGSEA. The CDR3 has 16 residues. The CDR3 loop reads CSVEDSTVNSGNTIYF. CDR3 DNA: TGCAGCGTTGAAGATTCGACAGTAAACTCTGGAAACACCATATATTTT.

V is TRBV20-1 and J is TRBJ2-3, with 11 bases aligning to TRBD2. The V gene's germline CDR1 is DFQATT and CDR2 SNEGSKA (reference sequence). The V gene end was trimmed by 6 bases and the J gene end by 4 bases; junction bases not matched to a gene: 12. The CDR3 runs to 16 residues. CDR3 amino acids: CSATSGLAGGPDTQYF. The CDR3 DNA is TGCAGTGCCACGTCAGGGCTAGCGGGAGGCCCAGATACGCAGTATTTT.

The rearrangement links TRBV5-1 to TRBJ1-1; 8 bases fit TRBD1. This CDR3 contains 13 residues. The J segment lost 6 bases and the V segment lost 7 bases, leaving 8 bases of the junction unmatched. Germline V gene data show CDR1 as SGHRS and CDR2 as YFSETQ. The CDR3 DNA reads as TGCGCCAGCGGACAGGACAGGGTCGCTGAAGCTTTCTTT. This gives the protein CASGQDRVAEAFF.